The clone carrying this TCR beta chain was recorded a few times. These data come from a study of CD8 T cells in ankylosing spondylitis. TCRdb recomputed calls from the 5' RACE reads with MiXCR, one row per CDR3 protein. The table records about 340,000 distinct CDR3 sequences, 20% to 25% of them present only once. V gave up 4 bases and J gave up 7 bases; unmatched junction bases: 8. Germline CDR1 reads MDHEN; CDR2 reads SYDVKM. This CDR3 region has 16 residues. The TCR was taken from a male donor with ankylosing spondylitis or in good health (not recorded which). Input material: blood, either unsorted or a sorted T cell fraction (not recorded which). The chain recombines TRBV28 with TRBJ2-5; 14 bases are shared with TRBD2. CDR3 region: CASSSGLAGGRRTQYF. The CDR3 bases are TGTGCCAGCAGTTCCGGACTAGCGGGGGGTCGTAGGACCCAGTACTTC.